This T cell receptor beta chain was documented in a study of T cells in Graves' hyperthyroidism and ophthalmopathy. Remarks on this clonotype: A single base separates this from a much larger clone, so it may be a read error.

The investigators amplified TCR beta CDR3 regions from RNA transcripts. When the TCR CDR3 underwent first-round RT-PCR, the HTBI primer set was used. TCRdb called the multiplex PCR reads again in MiXCR, with one record for every CDR3 protein. The data contain roughly 420,000 distinct CDR3 sequences, roughly 14% of them singletons. This receptor was identified in a woman between 18 and 30 years old with Graves' hyperthyroidism. What was sequenced was blood.

The CDR3 DNA reads as TGTGCCAGCATGGTAGTAGGCTATGGCTGCACCTTC. Residues: CASMVVGYGCTF. The chain couples TRBV28 to TRBJ1-2; D remains ambiguous. The CDR3 loop spans 12 amino acids. Germline loops: CDR1 MDHEN, CDR2 SYDVKM.